The source of this T cell receptor beta chain is a study of blood T cells in healthy people across ages. Combining a sample-barcoded 5' primer with a J-beta primer mix, a second PCR ran for 7 to 11 cycles. Any given sample supplied a minimum of 3 million CDR3-containing paired-end reads. TCRdb reanalysed the 5' RACE reads using MiXCR and keeps one entry per CDR3 protein. This sample has about 580,000 distinct CDR3 sequences, with roughly 43% found just once. The CDR3 consists of 15 residues. CDR1 and CDR2 (germline): PRHDT, FYEKMQ (reference sequence). Deletions cut 4 bases from V and 11 bases from J, with 23 bases between. Study results and caveats: Diversity was higher, and naive CD4+ cells more numerous, in long-lived donors than in aged donors.

Details on this clonotype: Its target is not known.

The V call is TRBV13, the J call TRBJ1-1, with a possible D match to TRBD1 (6 bases). The sequence was obtained from a man older than 75 in good health. Sequencing input: blood. Here the CDR3 reads CASSSKWTAPREAFF. The CDR3 DNA reads TGTGCCAGCAGCTCCAAATGGACAGCGCCTAGGGAGGCTTTCTTT.